This TCR beta chain was retrieved from a study of T cells in tuberculosis. Study background: CD1B tetramers identified T cells specific for mycobacterial lipid GMM. This South African cohort compared adolescents with or without latent tuberculosis against adults with active tuberculosis. Study-level results: Classification accuracy was 80% to 90% (AUROC 0.90) with the GMM-specific repertoire. Selection depended on which cryopreserved specimens were available.

CDR1 is SEHNR and CDR2 is FQNEAQ in the germline V gene (reference sequence). The CDR3 runs 17 residues. V lost 0 bases, J lost 1 base, and 5 bases stayed unmatched. Clones were sequenced by immunoSEQ multiplex PCR, and TCRdb holds only the in-frame ones, with some missing. Of approximately 35,000 clones listed, around 90% are singletons. Concerning this clone itself: What it binds is not known.

As for time point: new active TB diagnosis, blood taken before or within 7 days of starting treatment. V usage is TRBV7-9 and J usage is TRBJ2-3; 9 bases fit TRBD1. The sequencing used PBMCs, collected at tuberculosis diagnosis. The sequence was obtained from an adult with tuberculosis. Some clones in this sample may be carry-over from other donors' samples. CDR3 coding DNA: TGTGCCAGCAGCTTAGCCTCACAGGGGGCGGGCACAGATACGCAGTATTTT. Amino acid sequence: CASSLASQGAGTDTQYF.